Listed below are T cell receptor beta chains from one sample, sequenced in a study of cytomegalovirus exposure and HLA in healthy donors. Only in-frame clones appear in the TCRdb table, and some are missing; sequencing was by immunoSEQ multiplex PCR. The repertoire holds over 150,000 clones, with approximately 86% as singletons. Material: PBMCs. All receptors derive from a human donor in good health. Each CDR3 is given without its conserved first and last residue. The order of the fields is V gene, CDR3 protein.

V: TRBV29-1
CDR3: SVVNRFGGEQY

V: TRBV7-9
CDR3: ASSKVTDNYGYT

V: TRBV6-1
CDR3: ASSDGIGGDEQF

V: TRBV15
CDR3: ATSRGGTSGGYSYEQY

V: TRBV2
CDR3: ASTGGYYGYT

V: TRBV19
CDR3: ASSITGSYEQY

V: TRBV7-3
CDR3: ASSFQGADTEAF

V: TRBV11-2
CDR3: ASSLNRGWEKLF

V: TRBV5-4
CDR3: ASSLYSGGQETQY

V: TRBV5-1
CDR3: ASSPGPTRQMNTEAF

V: TRBV5-1
CDR3: ASSPGTGAVLVVYEQY

V: TRBV30
CDR3: AWSRGDTPNEKLF

V: TRBV4-2
CDR3: ASSQVEPGGGTDTQY

V: TRBV27
CDR3: ASSRPEDSSYNEQF

V: TRBV6-1
CDR3: ASSREATEAF

V: TRBV5-1
CDR3: ASSLDTNYGYT

V: TRBV27
CDR3: ASSQNREGQPQH

V: TRBV28
CDR3: ASTPDRAYNEQF

V: TRBV28
CDR3: ASSLPLYSYNEQF

V: TRBV5-6
CDR3: ASGERGSGNTEAF

V: TRBV4-3
CDR3: ASSQDSSGGHGELF

V: TRBV25-1
CDR3: ASSDPRENNYGYT

V: TRBV6-6
CDR3: ATRRQGNTEAF

V: TRBV4-3
CDR3: ASSQELRTSGNNEQF

V: TRBV10-3
CDR3: AISESKLAGRQETQY

V: TRBV19
CDR3: ASSILFTSGTANEQF

V: TRBV27
CDR3: ASIPGQGVYEQF

V: TRBV29-1
CDR3: SVVFGTGYNEQF

V: TRBV25-1
CDR3: ASSASGGGGSYEQY

V: TRBV29-1
CDR3: SVYQTNTGVNNEQF

V: TRBV11-2
CDR3: ASSAVASGSSYEQY

V: TRBV27
CDR3: ASSLVTGNKQY

V: TRBV5-1
CDR3: ASSLGGTGKNYGYT

V: TRBV7-6
CDR3: ASSRGRVRTTYSGANVLT

V: TRBV7-6
CDR3: ASAPTAGNNEQF

V: TRBV27
CDR3: ASTGQGPYTGELF

V: TRBV5-4
CDR3: ASSLKGAGGTQY

V: TRBV10-1
CDR3: ASSEEGLGDNEQF